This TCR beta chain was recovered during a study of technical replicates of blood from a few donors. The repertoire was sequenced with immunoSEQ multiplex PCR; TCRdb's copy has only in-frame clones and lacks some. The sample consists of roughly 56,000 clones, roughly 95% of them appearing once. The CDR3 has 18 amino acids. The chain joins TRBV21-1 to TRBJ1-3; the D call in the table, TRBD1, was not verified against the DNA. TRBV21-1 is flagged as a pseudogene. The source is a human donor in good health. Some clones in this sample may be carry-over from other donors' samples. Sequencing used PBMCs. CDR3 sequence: CASSKSRTGGPWWNTIYF. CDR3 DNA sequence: TGTGCCAGCAGCAAAAGTAGGACAGGGGGGCCTTGGTGGAACACCATATATTTT.